This T cell receptor (beta chain) stems from a study of cytomegalovirus exposure and HLA in healthy donors. Study-wide context: In a later analysis, the roughly 120 validation repertoires were reported to have used the same platform as the approximately 620 first-cohort repertoires. Overall study results and limits: The authors enumerated over 150 TCR beta chains as linked to cytomegalovirus.

As for this clone: Its antigen is as yet unknown.

This CDR3 contains 15 residues. The germline V gene has CDR1 LGHNA and CDR2 YNFKEQ. V shed 6 bases and J shed 0 bases, with 12 bases lying between them. The method was immunoSEQ multiplex PCR; TCRdb's version includes in-frame clones alone and lacks a portion of them. The data show 150,000 to 170,000 clones, with 75% to 90% seen just once and 20% to 25% held by the top ten. The specimen was PBMCs. This rearrangement joins TRBV4-2 to TRBJ1-5; possibly TRBD1 for D (6 bases). The clonotype comes from a man in his late teens or twenties in good health and CMV-seropositive. The CDR3: CASRTGYNSNQPQHF. DNA of the CDR3: TGTGCCAGCAGAACAGGGTATAATAGCAATCAGCCCCAGCATTTT.